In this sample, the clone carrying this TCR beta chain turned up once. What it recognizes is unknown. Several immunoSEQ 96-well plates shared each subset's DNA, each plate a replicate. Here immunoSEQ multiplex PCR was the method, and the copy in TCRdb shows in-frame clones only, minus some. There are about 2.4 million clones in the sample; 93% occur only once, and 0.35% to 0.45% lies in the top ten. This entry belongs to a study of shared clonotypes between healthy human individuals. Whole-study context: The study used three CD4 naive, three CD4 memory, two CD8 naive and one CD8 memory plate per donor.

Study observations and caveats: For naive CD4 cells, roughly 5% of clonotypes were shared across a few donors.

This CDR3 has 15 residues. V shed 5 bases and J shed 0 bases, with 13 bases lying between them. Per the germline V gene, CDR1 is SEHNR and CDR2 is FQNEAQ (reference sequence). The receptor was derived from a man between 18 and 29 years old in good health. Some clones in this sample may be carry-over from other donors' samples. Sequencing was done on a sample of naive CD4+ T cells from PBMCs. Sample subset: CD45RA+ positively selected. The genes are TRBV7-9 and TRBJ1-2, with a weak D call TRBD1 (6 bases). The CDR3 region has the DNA TGTGCCAGCAGCCTAGGACAGCGAGCTAACTATGGCTACACCTTC. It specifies CASSLGQRANYGYTF.